These 21 T cell receptor beta chains were all obtained from the same sample, sequenced in a study of CD8 T cells in ankylosing spondylitis. Study-wide results and limits: The study identified a TCR beta motif of roughly eight highly homologous variants that appeared characteristic of ankylosing spondylitis blood.

TCRdb reprocessed the 5' RACE reads via MiXCR and lists one record per CDR3 protein. The sample records fewer than 650,000 distinct CDR3 sequences, roughly 13% being singletons. No antigen has been identified for these receptors. The sample consisted of blood, either unsorted or a sorted T cell fraction (not recorded which). The receptor source for this set is a male donor with ankylosing spondylitis.

This chain joins TRBV3-1 and TRBJ2-3; D could derive from TRBD1 or TRBD2 (5 bases each). CDR3 length: 21 amino acids. V was trimmed by 1 base and J by 5 bases, leaving 31 bases between them. The germline gives CDR1 LGHDT, CDR2 YNNKEL (reference sequence). The CDR3 coding sequence is TGTGCCAGCAGCCAAGCCACCGGGACGAGTAGTAGAGCCCACACGTTAGATACGCAGTATTTT. It is translated as CASSQATGTSSRAHTLDTQYF.

There are many counts of this clonotype. The chain couples TRBV3-1 to TRBJ1-2, with 10 bases that match TRBD1. This CDR3 contains 14 residues. The V and J ends lost 5 bases and 8 bases, in that order; junction bases with no gene match: 8. Germline-derived CDR1 and CDR2 are LGHDT and YNNKEL (reference sequence). CDR3 loop: CASSVRDRGLGYTF. The CDR3 nucleotides are TGTGCCAGCAGCGTTAGGGACAGGGGATTGGGCTACACCTTC. The full variable domain, rest sourced from reference TRBV3-1 and TRBJ1-2, is DTAVSQTPKYLVTQMGNDKSIKCEQNLGHDTMYWYKQDSKKFLKIMFSYNNKELIINETVPNRFSPKSPDKAHLNLHINSLELGDSAVYFCASSVRDRGLGYTFGSGTRLTVV.

The J gene is TRBJ2-7, the V gene TRBV12-3 or TRBV12-4; 10 nucleotides match TRBD1. The CDR3 sequence is 14 residues long. With 3 bases clipped from V and 3 bases from J, the junction kept 2 bases outside the gene matches. In nucleotides, the CDR3 is TGTGCCAGCAGTTTTGGACAGGGGGTCTACGAGCAGTACGTC. Translating it yields CASSFGQGVYEQYV.

The gene calls are TRBV2 and TRBJ1-1; possible D gene TRBD1, 6 bases. Looked up from germline, CDR1 is SNHLY and CDR2 is FYNNEI. This CDR3 contains 16 residues. V dropped 1 base and J dropped 4 bases, with 16 bases sitting between them. CDR3 coding DNA: TGTGCCAGCAGTGAAGAGTCGGGGGGGCACGGCACTGAAGCTTTCTTT. This translates into CASSEESGGHGTEAFF.

This clonotype appeared a few times. The chain joins TRBV20-1 to TRBJ2-1, with 7 bases aligning to TRBD1. Germline trimming cut 6 bases from V and 4 bases from J; bases unmatched to any gene: 9. From germline, CDR1 is DFQATT and CDR2 SNEGSKA (reference sequence). The CDR3 is 14 residues long. The CDR3 DNA follows: TGCAGTGCAAAAAACAGGGGCGATTACAATGAGCAGTTCTTC. Translation: CSAKNRGDYNEQFF.

V is TRBV28 and J is TRBJ2-5; 7 bases fit TRBD1. Germline CDR1 is MDHEN and CDR2 is SYDVKM. V dropped 6 bases and J dropped 5; count of bases not matched to a gene: 12. The CDR3 has 15 residues. CDR3 DNA: TGTGCCAGCAGACCCTTAAGGGGGCTAGGCGAGACCCAGTACTTC. Translating gives CASRPLRGLGETQYF.

The chain combines TRBV5-1 with TRBJ2-6; no firm D call. CDR1 SGHRS and CDR2 YFSETQ come from the germline V gene. Trimming took off 4 bases at V and 0 bases at J, with 8 bases between the two ends. The CDR3 contains 15 residues. The DNA of the CDR3 is TGCGCCAGCAGCGAACAGAGCTCTGGGGCCAACGTCCTGACTTTC. Amino acid sequence: CASSEQSSGANVLTF. Supplemented by reference TRBV5-1 and TRBJ2-6, the full variable domain reads KAGVTQTPRYLIKTRGQQVTLSCSPISGHRSVSWYQQTPGQGLQFLFEYFSETQRNKGNFPGRFSGRQFSNSRSEMNVSTLELGDSALYLCASSEQSSGANVLTFGAGSRLTVL.

This chain connects TRBV27 to TRBJ2-7, with D unresolved. Germline V gives CDR1 MNHEY, CDR2 SMNVEV (reference sequence). This CDR3 spans 15 amino acids. The V and J ends lost 1 base and 0 bases respectively, with 10 bases between them. The CDR3 DNA is TGTGCCAGCAGTTTATTCGCAGATAGCTCCTACGAGCAGTACTTC. Translated, it gives CASSLFADSSYEQYF.

This clonotype has only a few counts. The CDR3 DNA reads as TGTGCCAGCAGCTTGGGGAACCCGACTAGCGGGCGGGTAGAGCAGTACTTC. The encoded protein is CASSLGNPTSGRVEQYF. The chain couples TRBV5-6 to TRBJ2-7; 10 positions agree with TRBD2. The germline gives CDR1 SGHDT, CDR2 YYEEEE. J lost 7 bases, V lost 0 bases, and 13 bases had no gene match. The CDR3 extends over 17 amino acids.

This chain uses TRBV9 with TRBJ2-5, with D perhaps matching TRBD1 (6 bases). The V end lost 3 bases, the J end lost 2 bases, and 11 bases lay between the germline ends. This CDR3 comprises 14 residues. Germline V gene sequence: CDR1 SGDLS, CDR2 YYNGEE. CDR3 amino acids: CASSASGQQETQYF. The CDR3 nucleotides read TGTGCCAGCAGCGCAAGCGGACAGCAAGAGACCCAGTACTTC.

This clonotype was counted at least ten times. The genes are TRBV12-3 or TRBV12-4 and TRBJ2-1; 7 positions agree with TRBD2. Trimming cost V 7 bases and J 6 bases; bases outside gene matches: 12. The CDR3 has 15 amino acids. The CDR3 is CASTAVGLWGNEQFF. The CDR3 bases are TGTGCCAGCACCGCCGTGGGACTATGGGGCAATGAGCAGTTCTTC.

This clonotype has more than one count but fewer than ten. The rearrangement links TRBV7-2 to TRBJ2-5, with 9 bases matching TRBD1. The CDR3 contains 14 residues. Germline CDR1 reads SGHTA; CDR2 reads FQGNSA. J gave up 4 bases and V 4 bases, and 4 bases lay outside the gene matches. CDR3 loop: CASSSSTGGETQYF. The DNA of the CDR3 is TGTGCCAGCAGCTCATCGACAGGGGGAGAGACCCAGTACTTC.

J is TRBJ1-5 and V is TRBV24-1, with D possibly being TRBD1 (6 bases). The germline gives CDR1 KGHDR, CDR2 SFDVKD. This CDR3 is 15 amino acids long. V gave up 3 bases and J gave up 3 bases, with 11 bases separating them. The CDR3 DNA sequence: TGTGCCACCAGTGATGGTGGGGGGCTCAATCAGCCCCAGCATTTT. Protein: CATSDGGGLNQPQHF.

This rearrangement joins TRBV7-2 to TRBJ1-2, with D perhaps TRBD1 (5 bases). CDR1 is SGHTA and CDR2 is FQGNSA in the germline V gene. Trimming left V 11 bases short and J 2 bases short, with 18 bases between. The CDR3 spans 14 residues. The CDR3 DNA reads as TGTGCCTGTACCGGGGCAGCTGGGAACTATGGCTACACCTTC. Translating gives CACTGAAGNYGYTF.

The rearrangement links TRBV15 to TRBJ2-1; D gene unclear. V was trimmed by 0 bases and J by 10 bases, leaving 4 bases between them. Looked up from germline, CDR1 is LNHNV and CDR2 is YYDKDF (reference sequence). This CDR3 comprises 11 residues. The CDR3 nucleotides are TGTGCCACCAGCAGAGATTTAGAGCAGTTCTTC. This codes for CATSRDLEQFF.

The chain couples TRBV7-6 to TRBJ1-4; 9 bases map to TRBD1. Per the germline V gene, CDR1 is SGHVS and CDR2 is FNYEAQ. This CDR3 has 15 residues. Trimming removed 4 bases from V and 8 bases from J; junction bases left unmatched: 8. The CDR3 bases are TGTGCCAGCAGCTCGTCCGGGACAGGGAGCGAAAAACTGTTTTTT. It is translated as CASSSSGTGSEKLFF.

The V and J genes are TRBV7-2 and TRBJ1-5; no clear D. This CDR3 region has 14 residues. Germline-derived CDR1 and CDR2 are SGHTA and FQGNSA. Deletions cut 2 bases from V and 3 bases from J, with 8 bases between. The DNA for the CDR3 is TGTGCCAGCAGCTTAAGGGTTTCCAATCAGCCCCAGCATTTT. Encoded protein: CASSLRVSNQPQHF.

The table lists this clonotype with many counts. The chain recombines TRBV12-3 or TRBV12-4 with TRBJ2-2; TRBD2 matches at 14 bases. CDR3 length: 17 amino acids. Trimming removed 6 bases from V and 2 bases from J; junction bases left unmatched: 5. The CDR3 nucleotides are TGTGCCAGCAGAACCGGGACTAGCGGGGGTAACACCGGGGAGCTGTTTTTT. The encoded protein is CASRTGTSGGNTGELFF.

This clonotype turned up a few times. The rearrangement joins TRBV3-1 to TRBJ2-2; D gene ambiguous. CDR3 size: 14 residues. Trimming took 0 bases from V and 6 from J, leaving 8 bases between them. The germline CDR1 and CDR2 sequences are LGHDT and YNNKEL (reference sequence). CDR3 DNA: TGTGCCAGCAGCCAAGAGTGGTGGGCCGGGGAGCTGTTTTTT. Translating it yields CASSQEWWAGELFF. Full variable domain (missing parts from reference TRBV3-1 and TRBJ2-2): DTAVSQTPKYLVTQMGNDKSIKCEQNLGHDTMYWYKQDSKKFLKIMFSYNNKELIINETVPNRFSPKSPDKAHLNLHINSLELGDSAVYFCASSQEWWAGELFFGEGSRLTVL.

This clonotype was observed many times. The chain joins TRBV11-2 to TRBJ1-5; perhaps TRBD1 as D (5 bases). The CDR3 runs to 15 residues. Trimming left V 0 bases short and J 2 bases short, with 8 bases between. Germline V lookup: CDR1 SGHAT, CDR2 FQNNGV. CDR3 sequence: CASSLDGRGNQPQHF. DNA of the CDR3: TGTGCCAGCAGCTTAGACGGCAGGGGCAATCAGCCCCAGCATTTT. Full variable domain (outside the CDR3, taken from reference TRBV11-2 and TRBJ1-5): EAGVAQSPRYKIIEKRQSVAFWCNPISGHATLYWYQQILGQGPKLLIQFQNNGVVDDSQLPKDRFSAERLKGVDSTLKIQPAKLEDSAVYLCASSLDGRGNQPQHFGDGTRLSIL.

This clonotype was recorded at least ten times. This chain links TRBV24-1 with TRBJ1-5, with D tentatively TRBD1 (5 bases). Per the germline V gene, CDR1 is KGHDR and CDR2 is SFDVKD. This CDR3 comprises 13 residues. Trimming took 5 bases from V and 2 from J, leaving 6 bases between them. CDR3 residues: CATSGDGNQPQHF. CDR3 nucleotide sequence: TGTGCCACCAGTGGGGACGGCAATCAGCCCCAGCATTTT.